This entry lists 11 T cell receptor beta chains sequenced from one sample in a study of blood T cell repertoires in COVID-19. Here immunoSEQ multiplex PCR was the method, and the copy in TCRdb shows in-frame clones only, minus some. The repertoire holds about 310,000 clones, with nearly 90% as singletons. Sequencing used peripheral blood. The receptors here all came from a woman aged 40 to 50 with COVID-19, enrolled during active disease.

This chain connects TRBV29-1 to TRBJ2-3, with TRBD1 as a possible D gene (6 bases). The V gene lost 5 bases and the J gene lost 2 bases, with 11 bases spanning the gap. Germline-derived CDR1 and CDR2 are SQVTM and ANQGSEA. This CDR3 is built from 13 residues. The CDR3 DNA sequence: TGCAGCGTTACAGGGACCCCCACAGATACGCAGTATTTT. It specifies CSVTGTPTDTQYF.

This rearrangement joins TRBV19 to TRBJ2-2; D is perhaps TRBD1 (6 bases). Deletions cut 2 bases from V and 4 bases from J, with 20 bases between. Germline V gives CDR1 LNHDA, CDR2 SQIVND (reference sequence). The CDR3 totals 18 residues. CDR3 sequence reads: CASSIRPHRATSTGELFF. The DNA of the CDR3 is TGTGCCAGTAGTATAAGACCCCACAGGGCTACGAGCACCGGGGAGCTGTTTTTT.

The chain joins TRBV28 to TRBJ2-5; 7 nucleotides match TRBD2. Germline trimming cut 4 bases from V and 2 bases from J; bases unmatched to any gene: 7. CDR1 is MDHEN and CDR2 is SYDVKM in the germline V gene. The CDR3 is made up of 15 amino acids. In DNA form, the CDR3 reads TGTGCCAGCAGTTCCCGTTGGGGGGGGCAAGAGACCCAGTACTTC. Encoded protein: CASSSRWGGQETQYF.

This clone was counted once. The chain links TRBV18 to TRBJ2-2, with TRBD2 matching over 11 bases. Germline V gene sequence: CDR1 KGHSH, CDR2 LQKENI. The CDR3 is 17 amino acids. The ends lost 5 bases at V and 4 bases at J; junction bases unmatched: 9. CDR3 DNA sequence: TGTGCCAGCTCAGGACTAGCGGGCGTTACGGGCACCGGGGAGCTGTTTTTT. It codes for CASSGLAGVTGTGELFF.

The genes are TRBV18 and TRBJ1-6; D is unclear. The CDR3 length is 16 residues. Trimming took 3 bases from V and 4 from J, leaving 13 bases between them. Germline CDR1 KGHSH, CDR2 LQKENI. The CDR3 DNA sequence: TGTGCCAGCTCACCGAAGGGCGGGATGTATAATTCACCCCTCCACTTT. It encodes CASSPKGGMYNSPLHF.

The chain carries TRBV2 and TRBJ2-5; possibly TRBD2 for D (6 bases). The CDR3 has 13 residues. Germline loops: CDR1 SNHLY, CDR2 FYNNEI. V lost 9 bases to trimming and J lost 5 bases, with 16 bases between them. The CDR3 loop reads CARTFGGQETQYF. In DNA, the CDR3 is TGTGCCAGGACGTTCGGAGGGCAGGAGACCCAGTACTTC.

The CDR3 DNA reads as TGTGCCAGCAGCCTGGGGGCAGGGCCAAACACTGAAGCTTTCTTT. Protein product: CASSLGAGPNTEAFF. The chain has TRBV9 and TRBJ1-1; a weak D match, TRBD1 (6 bases). The germline V and J ends were trimmed by 4 bases and 2 bases, with 15 bases remaining between them. This CDR3 contains 15 residues. Germline V gene sequence: CDR1 SGDLS, CDR2 YYNGEE.

The rearrangement links TRBV7-2 to TRBJ2-3, with unresolved D. CDR1 is SGHTA and CDR2 is FQGNSA in the germline V gene. CDR3 length: 12 amino acids. V lost 2 bases to trimming and J lost 4 bases, with 4 bases between them. CDR3 nucleotides: TGTGCCAGCAGCTTATATGCAGATACGCAGTATTTT. Translated: CASSLYADTQYF.

This rearrangement joins TRBV19 to TRBJ1-6; TRBD1 aligns across 7 bases. Germline assignment: CDR1 LNHDA and CDR2 SQIVND (reference sequence). J lost 2 bases, V lost 4 bases, and 5 bases had no gene match. The CDR3 is 16 residues long. CDR3 sequence reads: CASSTGQVAYNSPLHF. The CDR3 coding sequence is TGTGCCAGTAGTACCGGACAGGTGGCCTATAATTCACCCCTCCACTTT. Full variable domain (missing parts from reference TRBV19 and TRBJ1-6): DGGITQSPKYLFRKEGQNVTLSCEQNLNHDAMYWYRQDPGQGLRLIYYSQIVNDFQKGDIAEGYSVSREKKESFPLTVTSAQKNPTAFYLCASSTGQVAYNSPLHFGNGTRLTVT.

The rearrangement links TRBV5-1 to TRBJ2-7; 16 nucleotides agree with TRBD2. V shed 4 bases, J shed 0 bases, and the junction held 7 bases outside the gene matches. CDR1 is SGHRS and CDR2 is YFSETQ in the germline V gene. The CDR3 runs 18 residues. The CDR3 DNA follows: TGCGCCAGCAGCCCGGGACTAGCGGGGGGGAGATCCTCCTACGAGCAGTACTTC. It encodes CASSPGLAGGRSSYEQYF.

This clone was observed a handful of times. V is TRBV5-6 and J is TRBJ2-7, with D possibly being TRBD2 (6 bases). Germline V gives CDR1 SGHDT, CDR2 YYEEEE. Trimming took off 4 bases at V and 7 bases at J, with 24 bases between the two ends. The CDR3 consists of 16 residues. CDR3 protein: CASSGTLRDTGMEQYF. Written as DNA, the CDR3 is TGTGCCAGCAGCGGAACACTGCGGGATACTGGTATGGAGCAGTACTTC.